The 7 T cell receptor beta chains below all came from one sample that was sequenced in a study of blood T cell repertoires in COVID-19. The table came from immunoSEQ multiplex PCR; TCRdb's copy has only in-frame clones and leaves some out. The top ten hold 4.5% to 6.5% of the sample, which has around 250,000 clones, around 83% seen once. The specimen sequenced was peripheral blood. These receptors all stem from a man older than 75 with acute or convalescent COVID-19.

The J gene is TRBJ2-1, the V gene TRBV2; tentative D call: TRBD2 (6 bases). The length of the CDR3 is 14 residues. V was pared by 8 bases and J by 7 bases, with 18 bases between. Germline CDR1 is SNHLY and CDR2 is FYNNEI. In DNA form, the CDR3 reads TGTGCCAGCGGCTCCGGGAGTGGTGTAAATGAGCAGTTCTTC. This gives the protein CASGSGSGVNEQFF.

The chain has TRBV18 and TRBJ2-3, with a possible D match to TRBD1 (5 bases). The CDR3 is 12 residues long. V lost 4 bases and J lost 7, with 9 bases in between. Looked up from germline, CDR1 is KGHSH and CDR2 is LQKENI. The CDR3 loop reads CASSLTDNTQYF. DNA of the CDR3: TGTGCCAGCTCACTGACAGACAATACGCAGTATTTT. The full variable domain, rest sourced from reference TRBV18 and TRBJ2-3, is NAGVMQNPRHLVRRRGQEARLRCSPMKGHSHVYWYRQLPEEGLKFMVYLQKENIIDESGMPKERFSAEFPKEGPSILRIQQVVRGDSAAYFCASSLTDNTQYFGPGTRLTVL.

The V gene is TRBV7-3, the J gene TRBJ2-2; D gene ambiguous. The germline V and J ends were trimmed by 4 bases and 4 bases, with 10 bases remaining between them. CDR1 is SGHTA, CDR2 FQGTGA, per germline. The CDR3 runs 14 residues. The CDR3 DNA is TGTGCCAGCAGCTACGGTCCGGGCACCGGGGAGCTGTTTTTT. Translation gives CASSYGPGTGELFF.

This clone appeared a single time. The rearrangement links TRBV12-3 or TRBV12-4 to TRBJ1-5, with unresolved D. The CDR3 runs 13 residues. Deletions cut 4 bases from V and 6 bases from J, with 10 bases between. The CDR3, as DNA: TGTGCCAGCAGTTCCCGGGAGGGTCAGCCCCAGCATTTT. Amino acids: CASSSREGQPQHF.

The V call is TRBV7-4, the J call TRBJ2-3, with D possibly being TRBD2 (7 bases). The CDR3 loop spans 15 amino acids. Trimming pared 5 bases from V and 5 bases from J, leaving 17 bases between. Germline V lookup: CDR1 SGHVT, CDR2 SQSDAQ. The CDR3 is CASSRGAIVGDTQYF. The DNA for the CDR3 is TGTGCCAGCAGCCGGGGGGCCATCGTAGGAGATACGCAGTATTTT.

This rearrangement joins TRBV6-2 or TRBV6-3 to TRBJ2-5, with 14 bases fitting TRBD2. With V trimmed by 6 bases and J by 3 bases, 3 bases remained unmatched. This CDR3 comprises 15 residues. Germline lookup yields CDR1 MNHEY and CDR2 SVGEGT. Here the CDR3 DNA reads TGTGCCAGCAGCAGACTAGCGGGAGGGAAAGAGACCCAGTACTTC. As protein: CASSRLAGGKETQYF.

The chain carries TRBV28 and TRBJ2-5; a possible D gene is TRBD2 (6 bases). The ends were cut back, 4 bases at V and 5 bases at J, with 14 bases in the middle. The germline CDR1 and CDR2 sequences are MDHEN and SYDVKM. This CDR3 comprises 14 residues. This chain's CDR3 is CASSSGGKGETQYF. The CDR3 DNA reads as TGTGCCAGCAGTTCGGGCGGGAAGGGGGAGACCCAGTACTTC.